This T cell receptor (beta chain) derives from a study of blood T cell repertoires in COVID-19. Study-level background: From the United States, Italy and Spain came samples of acute and convalescent COVID-19.

CDR1 is SGHTA, CDR2 FQGNSA, per germline. Trimming removed 7 bases from V and 7 bases from J, with 16 bases in between. The CDR3 totals 13 residues. Original handling: Reference gene primer amplification gave nucleated cell count estimates. Here immunoSEQ multiplex PCR was the method, and the copy in TCRdb shows in-frame clones only, minus some. The V and J calls and the clone size are those of that table, but D and trimming were determined from the DNA. Of 150,000 or so clones listed, about 86% are singletons. This sequence originates from a woman older than 75 with acute or convalescent COVID-19. The sequenced sample was peripheral blood. The chain carries TRBV7-2 and TRBJ1-2; D is ambiguous. The CDR3 nucleotides read TGTGCCAGCACCCTAGAGGGCTTCGCTGGCTACACCTTC. It translates to CASTLEGFAGYTF.